This entry describes one T cell receptor (beta chain). These data come from a study of monozygotic twins with inflammatory bowel disease. This CDR3 is built from 16 residues. TCRdb reanalyzed the 5' RACE reads, giving one entry per CDR3 protein sequence and no DNA. The listing records approximately 200,000 distinct CDR3 sequences. The sequence was collected from a human donor with ulcerative colitis or Crohn's disease, or a healthy co-twin of an affected twin (not recorded which). This chain uses TRBV12-3 or TRBV12-4 with TRBJ2-3; there is no DNA to check the TCRdb D call of TRBD2. The sample consisted of blood. CDR3: CASSLTSGGKTDTQYF.